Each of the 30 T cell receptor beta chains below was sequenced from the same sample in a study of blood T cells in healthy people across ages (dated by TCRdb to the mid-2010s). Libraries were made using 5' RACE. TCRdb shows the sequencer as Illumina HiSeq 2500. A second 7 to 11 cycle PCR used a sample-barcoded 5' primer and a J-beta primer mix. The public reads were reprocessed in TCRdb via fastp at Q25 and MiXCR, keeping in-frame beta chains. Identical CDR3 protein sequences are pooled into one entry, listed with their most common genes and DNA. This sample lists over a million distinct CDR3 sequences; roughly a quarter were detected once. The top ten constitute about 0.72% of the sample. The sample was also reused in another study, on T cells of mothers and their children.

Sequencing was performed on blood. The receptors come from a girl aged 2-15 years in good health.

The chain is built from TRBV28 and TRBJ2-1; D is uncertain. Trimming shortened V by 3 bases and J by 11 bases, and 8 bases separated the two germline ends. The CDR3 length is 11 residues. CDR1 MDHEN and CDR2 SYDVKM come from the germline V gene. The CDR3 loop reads CASSFGGQQFF. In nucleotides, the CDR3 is TGTGCCAGCAGTTTTGGCGGACAGCAGTTCTTC. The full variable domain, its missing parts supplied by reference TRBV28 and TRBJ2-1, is DVKVTQSSRYLVKRTGEKVFLECVQDMDHENMFWYRQDPGLGLRLIYFSYDVKMKEKGDIPEGYSVSREKKERFSLILESASTNQTSMYLCASSFGGQQFFGPGTRLTVL.

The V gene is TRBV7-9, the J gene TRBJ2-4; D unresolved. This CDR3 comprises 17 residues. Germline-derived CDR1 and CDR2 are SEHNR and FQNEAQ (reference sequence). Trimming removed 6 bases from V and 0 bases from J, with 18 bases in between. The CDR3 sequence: CASSYLGPPLAKNIQYF. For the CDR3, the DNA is TGTGCCAGCAGTTACCTCGGCCCCCCTTTAGCCAAAAACATTCAGTACTTC.

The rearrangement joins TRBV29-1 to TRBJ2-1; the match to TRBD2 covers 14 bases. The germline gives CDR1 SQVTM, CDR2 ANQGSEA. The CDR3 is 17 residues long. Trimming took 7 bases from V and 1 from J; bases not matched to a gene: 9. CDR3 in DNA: TGCAGCGGAAATCCGGGACTAGCGGGAGAGTCCTACAATGAGCAGTTCTTC. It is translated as CSGNPGLAGESYNEQFF.

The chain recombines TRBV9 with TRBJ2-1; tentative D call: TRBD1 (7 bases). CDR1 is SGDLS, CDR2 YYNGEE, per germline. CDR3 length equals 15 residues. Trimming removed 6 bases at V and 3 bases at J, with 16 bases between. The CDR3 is CASNVQGEVYNEQFF. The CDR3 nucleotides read TGTGCCAGCAACGTTCAGGGGGAGGTCTACAATGAGCAGTTCTTC. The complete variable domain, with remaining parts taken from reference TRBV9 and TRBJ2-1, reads DSGVTQTPKHLITATGQRVTLRCSPRSGDLSVYWYQQSLDQGLQFLIQYYNGEERAKGNILERFSAQQFPDLHSELNLSSLELGDSALYFCASNVQGEVYNEQFFGPGTRLTVL.

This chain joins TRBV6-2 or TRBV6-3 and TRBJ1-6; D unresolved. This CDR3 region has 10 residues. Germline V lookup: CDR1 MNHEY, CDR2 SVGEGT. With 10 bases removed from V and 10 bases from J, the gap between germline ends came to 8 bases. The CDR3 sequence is CAIGPSPLHF. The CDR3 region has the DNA TGTGCCATCGGACCCTCACCCCTCCACTTT.

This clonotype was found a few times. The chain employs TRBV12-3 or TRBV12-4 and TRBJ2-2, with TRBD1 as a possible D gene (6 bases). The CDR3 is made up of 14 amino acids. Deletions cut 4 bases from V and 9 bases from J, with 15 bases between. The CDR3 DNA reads TGTGCCAGCAGTTCTACGACAGGTCCCCGGGAGCTGTTTTTT. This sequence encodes CASSSTTGPRELFF.

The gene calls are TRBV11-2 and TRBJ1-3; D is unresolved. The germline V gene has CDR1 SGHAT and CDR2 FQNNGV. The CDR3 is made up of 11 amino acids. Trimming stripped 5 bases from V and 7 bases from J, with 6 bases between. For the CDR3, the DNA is TGTGCCAGCAGCCTTAGTAACACCATATATTTT. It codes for CASSLSNTIYF.

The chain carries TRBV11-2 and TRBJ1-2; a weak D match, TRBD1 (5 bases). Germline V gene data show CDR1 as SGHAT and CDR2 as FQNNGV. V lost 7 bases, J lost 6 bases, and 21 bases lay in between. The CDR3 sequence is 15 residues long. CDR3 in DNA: TGTGCCAGCAACTTTAAGGACACAAGGGGCAATGGCTACACCTTC. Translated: CASNFKDTRGNGYTF.

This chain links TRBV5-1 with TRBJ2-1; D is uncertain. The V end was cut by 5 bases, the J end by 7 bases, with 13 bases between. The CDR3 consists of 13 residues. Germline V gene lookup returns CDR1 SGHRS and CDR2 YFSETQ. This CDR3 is CASRAPAINEQFF. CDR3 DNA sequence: TGCGCCAGCAGGGCCCCAGCCATTAATGAGCAGTTCTTC.

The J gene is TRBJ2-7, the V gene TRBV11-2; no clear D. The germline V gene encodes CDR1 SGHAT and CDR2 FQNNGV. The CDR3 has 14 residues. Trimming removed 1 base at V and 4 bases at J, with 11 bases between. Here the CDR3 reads CASSLVLGGYEQYF. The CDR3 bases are TGTGCCAGCAGCTTAGTATTGGGCGGATACGAGCAGTACTTC.

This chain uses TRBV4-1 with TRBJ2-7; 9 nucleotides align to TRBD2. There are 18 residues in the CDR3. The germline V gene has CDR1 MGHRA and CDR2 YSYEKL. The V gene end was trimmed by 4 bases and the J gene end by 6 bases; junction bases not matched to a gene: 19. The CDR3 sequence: CASSRLAGILVSGSEQYF. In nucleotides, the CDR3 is TGCGCCAGCAGCCGGCTAGCGGGGATCTTAGTTTCTGGGAGCGAGCAGTACTTC.

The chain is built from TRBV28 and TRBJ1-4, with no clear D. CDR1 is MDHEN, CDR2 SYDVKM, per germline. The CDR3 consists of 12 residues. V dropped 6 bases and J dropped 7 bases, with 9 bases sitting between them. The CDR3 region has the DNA TGTGCCAGCAGGGCGGTCAGTGAAAAACTGTTTTTT. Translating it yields CASRAVSEKLFF. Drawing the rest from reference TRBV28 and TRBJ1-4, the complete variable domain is DVKVTQSSRYLVKRTGEKVFLECVQDMDHENMFWYRQDPGLGLRLIYFSYDVKMKEKGDIPEGYSVSREKKERFSLILESASTNQTSMYLCASRAVSEKLFFGSGTQLSVL.

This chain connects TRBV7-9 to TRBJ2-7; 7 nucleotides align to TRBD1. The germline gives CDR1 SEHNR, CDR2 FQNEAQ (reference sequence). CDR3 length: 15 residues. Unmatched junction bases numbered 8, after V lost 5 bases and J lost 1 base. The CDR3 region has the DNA TGTGCCAGCAGCCACCACCGGGACAGATCCTACGAGCAGTACTTC. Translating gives CASSHHRDRSYEQYF.

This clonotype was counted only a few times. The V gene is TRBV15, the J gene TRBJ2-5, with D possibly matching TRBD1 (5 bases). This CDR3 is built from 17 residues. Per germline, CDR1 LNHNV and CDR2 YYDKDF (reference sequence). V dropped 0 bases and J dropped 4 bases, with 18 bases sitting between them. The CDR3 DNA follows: TGTGCCACCAGCAGAGAAGGACACAGAGGTCTGGGAGAGACCCAGTACTTC. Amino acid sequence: CATSREGHRGLGETQYF.

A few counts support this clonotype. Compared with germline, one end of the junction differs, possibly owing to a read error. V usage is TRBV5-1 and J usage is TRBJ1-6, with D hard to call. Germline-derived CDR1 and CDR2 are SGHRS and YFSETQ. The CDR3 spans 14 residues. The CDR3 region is CASSLVTGDSPLHF. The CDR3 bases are TGCGCCAGCAGTTTGGTTACTGGGGATTCACCCCTCCACTTT.

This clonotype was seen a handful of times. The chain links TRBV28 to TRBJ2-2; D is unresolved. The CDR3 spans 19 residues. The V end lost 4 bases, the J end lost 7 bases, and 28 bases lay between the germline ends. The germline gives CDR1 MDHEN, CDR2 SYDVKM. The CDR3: CASSSATFLSAEWGGELFF. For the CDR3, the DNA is TGTGCCAGCAGTTCGGCCACCTTCCTTTCGGCTGAATGGGGCGGGGAGCTGTTTTTT.

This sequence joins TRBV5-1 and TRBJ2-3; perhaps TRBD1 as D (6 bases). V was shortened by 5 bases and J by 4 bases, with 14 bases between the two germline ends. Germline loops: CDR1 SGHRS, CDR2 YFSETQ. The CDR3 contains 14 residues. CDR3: CASSLSTGADTQYF. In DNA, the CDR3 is TGCGCCAGCAGTCTATCGACAGGCGCAGATACGCAGTATTTT.

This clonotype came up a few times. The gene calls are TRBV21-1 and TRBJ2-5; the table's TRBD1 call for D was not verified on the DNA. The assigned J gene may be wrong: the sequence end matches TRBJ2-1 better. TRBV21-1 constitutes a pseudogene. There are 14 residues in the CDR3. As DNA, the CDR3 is TGTGCCAGCGGCAGACAGGTTGGTGGCAATGAGCAGTTCTTC. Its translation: CASGRQVGGNEQFF.

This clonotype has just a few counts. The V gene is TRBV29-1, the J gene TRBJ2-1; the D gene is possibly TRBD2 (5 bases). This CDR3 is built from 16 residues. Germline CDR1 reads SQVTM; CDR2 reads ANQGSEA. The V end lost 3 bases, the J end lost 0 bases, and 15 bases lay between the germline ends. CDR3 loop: CSVDGTGTISYNEQFF. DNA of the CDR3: TGCAGCGTTGACGGTACGGGAACGATCTCCTACAATGAGCAGTTCTTC.

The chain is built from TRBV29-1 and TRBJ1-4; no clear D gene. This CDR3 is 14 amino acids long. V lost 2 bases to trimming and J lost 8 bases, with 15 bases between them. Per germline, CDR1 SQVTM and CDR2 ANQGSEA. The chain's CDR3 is CSVEIENDWEKLFF. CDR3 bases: TGCAGCGTTGAAATCGAGAACGATTGGGAAAAACTGTTTTTT.

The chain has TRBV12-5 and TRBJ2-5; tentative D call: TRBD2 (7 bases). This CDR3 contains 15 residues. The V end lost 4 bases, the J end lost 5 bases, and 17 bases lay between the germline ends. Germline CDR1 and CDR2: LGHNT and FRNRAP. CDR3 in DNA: TGTGCTAGTGGTTATGGGGGGGGCCTCGTGGAGACCCAGTACTTC. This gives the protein CASGYGGGLVETQYF.

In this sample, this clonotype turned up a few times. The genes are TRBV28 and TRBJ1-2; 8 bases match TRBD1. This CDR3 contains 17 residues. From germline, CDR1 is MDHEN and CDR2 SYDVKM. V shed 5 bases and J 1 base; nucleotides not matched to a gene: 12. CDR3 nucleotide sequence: TGTGCCAGCAGTCCCCTGTGGACAGGGCGGTATAACTATGGCTACACCTTC. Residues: CASSPLWTGRYNYGYTF.

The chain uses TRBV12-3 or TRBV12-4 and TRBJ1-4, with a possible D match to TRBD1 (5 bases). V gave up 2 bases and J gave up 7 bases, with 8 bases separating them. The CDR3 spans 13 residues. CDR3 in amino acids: CASSLRQGEKLFF. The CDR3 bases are TGTGCCAGCAGTTTAAGGCAGGGTGAAAAACTGTTTTTT.

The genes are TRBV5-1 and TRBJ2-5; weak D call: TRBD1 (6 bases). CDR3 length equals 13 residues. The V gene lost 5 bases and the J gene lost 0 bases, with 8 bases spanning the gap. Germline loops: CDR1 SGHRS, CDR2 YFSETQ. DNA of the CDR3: TGCGCCAGCAGGGACAGAAACCAAGAGACCCAGTACTTC. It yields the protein CASRDRNQETQYF.

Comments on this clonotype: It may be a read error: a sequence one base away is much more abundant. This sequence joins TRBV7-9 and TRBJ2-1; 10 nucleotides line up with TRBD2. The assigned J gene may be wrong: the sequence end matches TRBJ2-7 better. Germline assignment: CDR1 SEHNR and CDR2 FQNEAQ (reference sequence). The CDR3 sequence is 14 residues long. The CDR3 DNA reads TGTGCCAGCAGCTCTAGCGGGAGCATCTACGAGCAGTACTTC. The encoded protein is CASSSSGSIYEQYF.

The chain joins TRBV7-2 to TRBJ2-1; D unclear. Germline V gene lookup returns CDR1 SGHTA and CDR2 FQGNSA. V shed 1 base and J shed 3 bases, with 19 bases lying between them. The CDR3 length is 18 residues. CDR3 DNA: TGTGCCAGCAGCTTAGGGGGATTTCTGGTCCTCCACTACAATGAGCAGTTCTTC. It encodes CASSLGGFLVLHYNEQFF.

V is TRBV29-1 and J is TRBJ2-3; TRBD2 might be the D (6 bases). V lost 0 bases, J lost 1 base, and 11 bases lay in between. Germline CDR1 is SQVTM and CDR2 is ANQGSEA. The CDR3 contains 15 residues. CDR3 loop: CSVEDWRGRTDTQYF. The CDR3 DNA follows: TGCAGCGTTGAAGACTGGCGGGGTCGCACAGATACGCAGTATTTT.

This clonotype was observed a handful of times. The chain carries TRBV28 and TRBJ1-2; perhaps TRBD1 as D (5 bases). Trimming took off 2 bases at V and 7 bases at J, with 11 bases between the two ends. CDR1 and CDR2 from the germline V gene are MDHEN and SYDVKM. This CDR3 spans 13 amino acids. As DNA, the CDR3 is TGTGCCAGCAGTTTAGTAGGGGAGGGTGGCTACACCTTC. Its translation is CASSLVGEGGYTF.

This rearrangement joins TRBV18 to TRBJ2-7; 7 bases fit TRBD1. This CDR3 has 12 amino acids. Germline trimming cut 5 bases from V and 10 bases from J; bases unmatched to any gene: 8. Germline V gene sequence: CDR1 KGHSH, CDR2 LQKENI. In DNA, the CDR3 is TGTGCCAGCTCATTTCGACAGGGCAAACAGTACTTC. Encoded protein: CASSFRQGKQYF.

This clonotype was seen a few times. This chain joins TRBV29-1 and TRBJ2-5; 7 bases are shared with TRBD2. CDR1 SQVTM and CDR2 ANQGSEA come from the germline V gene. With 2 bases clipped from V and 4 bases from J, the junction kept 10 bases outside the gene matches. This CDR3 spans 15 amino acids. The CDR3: CSVELAGEFGETQYF. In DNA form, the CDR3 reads TGCAGCGTTGAATTGGCGGGAGAATTCGGAGAGACCCAGTACTTC.